This TCR beta chain was identified during a study of OX40 agonist ivuxolimab in advanced cancers. About the study: The patients received agonistic anti-OX40 (CD134) antibody ivuxolimab.

Assay: immunoSEQ multiplex PCR; the TCRdb copy retains only in-frame clones and omits some. The sample consists of about 110,000 clones, 90% of them appearing once. The V end was cut by 5 bases, the J end by 4 bases, with 5 bases between. Germline V gene sequence: CDR1 SGHAT, CDR2 FQNNGV. This CDR3 has 11 amino acids. The sequences come from CD4+ or CD8+ T cells sorted from blood, collected in a trial of the OX40 agonist ivuxolimab. J is TRBJ2-5 and V is TRBV11-2; no clear D gene. This clonotype was obtained from an adult with an advanced solid tumor such as melanoma, head and neck, liver or kidney cancer. DNA for the CDR3: TGTGCCAGCAGCGAGGCAGAGACCCAGTACTTC. Protein product: CASSEAETQYF.